One and the same sample provided the 18 T cell receptor beta chains below, sequenced in a study of blood T cell repertoires in COVID-19 (TCRdb year 2020). Library preparation used the immunoSEQ multiplex PCR assay. The table was pulled from immuneACCESS by TCRdb, which kept in-frame rearrangements only. Such tables lose some clones; where checked, under half of the loss comes from unresolved V genes, and the rest has no known cause. The sample table shows roughly 180,000 clones, and roughly 88% are seen once. 6.5% to 7.5% of the sample is taken by the ten largest. Sequencing was done on a sample of peripheral blood. The source is a man older than 75 with COVID-19, enrolled during active disease.

In this sample, this clone turned up many times. V usage is TRBV2 and J usage is TRBJ2-7; TRBD1 agrees at 8 bases. This CDR3 has 17 residues. J was trimmed by 0 bases and V by 2 bases; bases with no gene match: 9. The germline gives CDR1 SNHLY, CDR2 FYNNEI. CDR3 bases: TGTGCCAGCAGTGAATGGGCCGGGACAGGAGGCTCCTACGAGCAGTACTTC. It yields the protein CASSEWAGTGGSYEQYF.

The chain is built from TRBV11-2 and TRBJ2-5; tentative D call: TRBD2 (6 bases). V lost 2 bases to trimming and J lost 2 bases, with 12 bases between them. This CDR3 spans 15 amino acids. Germline lookup yields CDR1 SGHAT and CDR2 FQNNGV. CDR3 nucleotide sequence: TGTGCCAGCAGCTTAAGGCGGGGTCCTCAAGAGACCCAGTACTTC. As protein: CASSLRRGPQETQYF.

V usage is TRBV6-5 and J usage is TRBJ1-1, with 8 bases identical to TRBD1. Germline loops: CDR1 MNHEY, CDR2 SVGAGI. This CDR3 has 12 amino acids. J was trimmed by 8 bases and V by 5 bases; bases with no gene match: 4. The DNA of the CDR3 is TGTGCCAGCAGTCGAGGACAGGGAGAAGCTTTCTTT. Residues: CASSRGQGEAFF.

The rearrangement uses TRBV10-3 and TRBJ2-5, with D possibly being TRBD1 (6 bases). V was shortened by 3 bases and J by 1 base, with 12 bases between the two germline ends. The CDR3 length is 15 residues. Germline values: CDR1 ENHRY, CDR2 SYGVKD. CDR3 bases: TGTGCCATCAGTGATTGGGGGCCCGGCCAAGAGACCCAGTACTTC. Amino acids: CAISDWGPGQETQYF.

This rearrangement joins TRBV5-4 to TRBJ2-2; D is possibly TRBD1 or TRBD2 (6 bases each). V shed 4 bases and J shed 6 bases, with 13 bases lying between them. The CDR3 extends over 14 amino acids. The germline V gene has CDR1 SGHNT and CDR2 YYREEE (reference sequence). In nucleotides, the CDR3 is TGTGCCAGCAGCATGGGGGGCAATTCCGGGGAGCTGTTTTTT. Its protein product is CASSMGGNSGELFF.

This rearrangement joins TRBV9 to TRBJ1-1, with D possibly matching TRBD1 (5 bases). Germline V gene sequence: CDR1 SGDLS, CDR2 YYNGEE. Trimming took 0 bases from V and 5 from J, leaving 11 bases between them. The CDR3 runs to 14 residues. The CDR3 region has the DNA TGTGCCAGCAGCGTAGTAGGGGAGGCGACTGAAGCTTTCTTT. Translated: CASSVVGEATEAFF. Filled out from reference TRBV9 and TRBJ1-1, the complete variable domain reads DSGVTQTPKHLITATGQRVTLRCSPRSGDLSVYWYQQSLDQGLQFLIQYYNGEERAKGNILERFSAQQFPDLHSELNLSSLELGDSALYFCASSVVGEATEAFFGQGTRLTVV.

V usage is TRBV19 and J usage is TRBJ1-3; a possible D gene is TRBD1 (6 bases). There are 14 residues in the CDR3. Germline lookup yields CDR1 LNHDA and CDR2 SQIVND (reference sequence). Trimming left V 5 bases short and J 2 bases short, with 10 bases between. The CDR3 reads CASSEGQPGNTIYF. The CDR3 DNA sequence: TGTGCCAGTAGTGAAGGACAGCCTGGAAACACCATATATTTT.

The chain recombines TRBV7-9 with TRBJ2-3; TRBD2 matches 9 bases. With V trimmed by 1 base and J by 1 base, 0 bases remained unmatched. Germline CDR1 is SEHNR and CDR2 is FQNEAQ (reference sequence). The CDR3 consists of 15 residues. The CDR3 sequence: CASSLGLAGTDTQYF. CDR3 coding DNA: TGTGCCAGCAGCTTAGGACTAGCGGGCACAGATACGCAGTATTTT.

J is TRBJ1-2 and V is TRBV29-1; D is uncertain. V dropped 4 bases and J dropped 3 bases, with 9 bases sitting between them. This CDR3 has 12 amino acids. Looked up from germline, CDR1 is SQVTM and CDR2 is ANQGSEA. DNA of the CDR3: TGCAGCGTTGTCGCCGGGGACTATGGCTACACCTTC. It translates to CSVVAGDYGYTF.

The rearrangement joins TRBV18 to TRBJ2-3, with D possibly matching TRBD2 (5 bases). This CDR3 contains 15 residues. Germline CDR1 is KGHSH and CDR2 is LQKENI. The V end lost 3 bases, the J end lost 1 base, and 11 bases lay between the germline ends. As DNA, the CDR3 is TGTGCCAGCTCACCCCGTCGGGAAGGCACAGATACGCAGTATTTT. Residues: CASSPRREGTDTQYF.

With regard to this clone: This clone may be a read error of a much larger clone one base away. Within the sample, other DNA sequences also encode this same CDR3. The V gene is TRBV11-2, the J gene TRBJ1-2, with no clear D. This CDR3 is built from 11 residues. Germline CDR1 SGHAT, CDR2 FQNNGV. The CDR3 region is CASSSDYGYTF. The DNA of the CDR3 is TGTGCTAGCAGCTCCGACTATGGCTACACCTTC.

The chain carries TRBV12-3 or TRBV12-4 and TRBJ1-4; D gene unclear. The CDR3 runs 12 residues. Trimming pared 6 bases from V and 9 bases from J, leaving 11 bases between. The CDR3 region is CASSSDWKKLFF. CDR3 bases: TGTGCCAGCAGCTCGGACTGGAAAAAACTGTTTTTT.

In this sample, this clone turned up once. This chain uses TRBV24-1 with TRBJ2-5; a possible D gene is TRBD2 (6 bases). This CDR3 contains 16 residues. Germline CDR1 KGHDR, CDR2 SFDVKD. V lost 3 bases to trimming and J lost 4 bases, with 17 bases between them. CDR3 nucleotide sequence: TGTGCCACCAGTGATCCCACCGCGGGGATCAGAGAGACCCAGTACTTC. Translation gives CATSDPTAGIRETQYF.

The chain joins TRBV19 to TRBJ2-7, with TRBD1 identical over 8 bases. The germline gives CDR1 LNHDA, CDR2 SQIVND (reference sequence). CDR3 length equals 15 residues. The V gene end was trimmed by 5 bases and the J gene end by 5 bases; junction bases not matched to a gene: 11. CDR3 amino acids: CASSGVDRGSHEQYF. Written as DNA, the CDR3 is TGTGCCAGTAGTGGGGTTGACAGGGGTTCCCACGAGCAGTACTTC.

The J gene is TRBJ2-7, the V gene TRBV6-5; possibly TRBD1 for D (5 bases). CDR1 MNHEY and CDR2 SVGAGI come from the germline V gene. The CDR3 consists of 15 residues. V lost 2 bases and J lost 4, with 15 bases in between. The CDR3 spells CASSYQGPSRYEQYF. In nucleotides, the CDR3 is TGTGCCAGCAGTTACCAGGGTCCCTCTCGATACGAGCAGTACTTC.

With regard to this clone: An end of the junction does not agree with germline; a read error may underlie this. V gene TRBV2 combines with J gene TRBJ1-1; TRBD1 aligns across 7 bases. Germline CDR1 and CDR2: SNHLY and FYNNEI. This CDR3 has 14 residues. The CDR3 nucleotides read TGTGTCAGCAGCAGACAGGGTGTGAACACTGAAGCTTTCTTT. Protein product: CVSSRQGVNTEAFF.

The chain employs TRBV5-1 and TRBJ1-2; unclear D gene. The CDR3 extends over 14 amino acids. Trimming stripped 0 bases from V and 7 bases from J, with 13 bases between. CDR1 and CDR2 (germline): SGHRS, YFSETQ. CDR3 bases: TGCGCCAGCAGCTTGGGGAGGGAGACGGGTGGCTACACCTTC. It encodes CASSLGRETGGYTF.

The rearrangement uses TRBV6-5 and TRBJ2-3, with TRBD2 matching 9 bases. The CDR3 runs to 14 residues. Per germline, CDR1 MNHEY and CDR2 SVGAGI. V shed 11 bases, J shed 2 bases, and the junction held 8 bases outside the gene matches. Here the CDR3 DNA reads TGTGCCGCGCGACTAGCGGCGAACACAGATACGCAGTATTTT. As protein: CAARLAANTDTQYF.